Following are 27 T cell receptor beta chains from one sample sequenced in a study of blood T cells in healthy people across ages. Sample-barcoded 5' priming and a J-beta primer mix drove a second PCR of 7 to 11 cycles. Via MiXCR, TCRdb re-called the 5' RACE reads, giving one row per CDR3 protein. The table has hundreds of thousands of distinct CDR3 sequences, 55% to 65% seen once. The specimen was blood. The receptors were gathered from a man younger than 45 in good health.

This clonotype was counted a few times. V gene TRBV12-3 or TRBV12-4 combines with J gene TRBJ2-3; tentatively, D is TRBD2 (5 bases). Trimming took 2 bases from V and 1 from J, leaving 10 bases between them. The CDR3 is made up of 15 amino acids. This CDR3 is CASSLTGIRTDTQYF. CDR3 sequence (DNA): TGTGCCAGCAGTTTAACCGGGATCCGCACAGATACGCAGTATTTT.

The rearrangement links TRBV2 to TRBJ2-4; D is ambiguous. The DNA end is more similar to TRBJ2-7, so the J call may be wrong. The V gene's germline CDR1 is SNHLY and CDR2 FYNNEI. CDR3 length equals 12 residues. CDR3 sequence (DNA): TGTGCCAGCAGTGACGACGGCTACGAGCAGTACTTC. This sequence encodes CASSDDGYEQYF.

This clonotype showed up just a few times. This chain links TRBV6-2 or TRBV6-3 with TRBJ2-1; D is perhaps TRBD1 or TRBD2 (5 bases each). Germline CDR1 reads MNHEY; CDR2 reads SVGEGT. The CDR3 is made up of 16 amino acids. Trimming took 6 bases from V and 0 from J, leaving 15 bases between them. The CDR3 reads CASRRDGPSSYNEQFF. In DNA, the CDR3 is TGTGCCAGCAGAAGGGACGGCCCGAGCTCCTACAATGAGCAGTTCTTC.

The CDR3 DNA is TGTGCCAGCAGCACCCTCGGGGGTTGGGGAGATGAGCAGTTCTTC. Protein: CASSTLGGWGDEQFF. The chain recombines TRBV7-8 with TRBJ2-1, with a weak D call TRBD2 (6 bases). The germline V and J ends were trimmed by 5 bases and 8 bases, with 19 bases remaining between them. The CDR3 spans 15 residues. Germline CDR1 reads SGHVS; CDR2 reads FQNEAQ. The full variable domain, in which reference TRBV7-8 and TRBJ2-1 provide the parts outside the CDR3, is GAGVSQSPRYKVAKRGQDVALRCDPISGHVSLFWYQQALGQGPEFLTYFQNEAQLDKSGLPSDRFFAERPEGSVSTLKIQRTQQEDSAVYLCASSTLGGWGDEQFFGPGTRLTVL.

This clonotype was found a few times. The rearrangement uses TRBV6-2 or TRBV6-3 and TRBJ2-7, with TRBD2 identical over 13 bases. CDR1 and CDR2 (germline): MNHEY, SVGEGT. Unmatched junction bases numbered 2, after V lost 0 bases and J lost 3 bases. The CDR3 has 16 residues. The DNA of the CDR3 is TGTGCCAGCAGTTACTCGAGACTAGCGGGGGGCTACGAGCAGTACTTC. The encoded protein is CASSYSRLAGGYEQYF.

The CDR3 DNA reads TGTGCCAGCAGGAATTATGCGAACACTGAAGCTTTCTTT. It encodes CASRNYANTEAFF. V gene TRBV12-3 or TRBV12-4 combines with J gene TRBJ1-1; D is undetermined. The CDR3 extends over 13 amino acids. Trimming pared 6 bases from V and 1 base from J, leaving 9 bases between.

This sequence joins TRBV7-6 and TRBJ2-7; 8 bases match TRBD1. Germline CDR1 and CDR2: SGHVS and FNYEAQ. V lost 3 bases and J lost 6; bases outside the gene matches: 7. The CDR3 length is 14 residues. The CDR3: CASSFRTGWVEQYF. CDR3 bases: TGTGCCAGCAGCTTCAGGACAGGGTGGGTCGAGCAGTACTTC.

The V and J genes are TRBV9 and TRBJ1-4; D is undetermined. From germline, CDR1 is SGDLS and CDR2 YYNGEE. The length of the CDR3 is 15 residues. Trimming shortened V by 4 bases and J by 8 bases, and 18 bases separated the two germline ends. CDR3 bases: TGTGCCAGCAGCCAAGACCCGTCCGGAGTAGAAAAACTGTTTTTT. It is translated as CASSQDPSGVEKLFF.

V gene TRBV6-4 combines with J gene TRBJ2-3; D gene unclear. CDR3 size: 14 residues. CDR1 is MRHNA, CDR2 SNTAGT, per germline. V was cut by 7 bases and J by 7 bases, with 18 bases left in between. CDR3 loop: CASNRTSARYTQYF. Here the CDR3 DNA reads TGTGCCAGCAACCGGACCTCTGCCAGATATACGCAGTATTTT.

This clonotype has only a few counts. The V call is TRBV20-1, the J call TRBJ2-5; TRBD1 aligns across 7 bases. The trim removed 1 base at V and 5 bases at J, leaving 4 bases unmatched. Per the germline V gene, CDR1 is DFQATT and CDR2 is SNEGSKA (reference sequence). The length of the CDR3 is 13 residues. The CDR3 here is CSARGDSEETQYF. In DNA form, the CDR3 reads TGCAGTGCTAGAGGGGACAGTGAGGAGACCCAGTACTTC.

The sample holds a few counts of this clonotype. This chain joins TRBV4-2 and TRBJ2-6; 7 bases fit TRBD1. Germline CDR1 reads LGHNA; CDR2 reads YNFKEQ. The CDR3 extends over 17 amino acids. The trim removed 2 bases at V and 4 bases at J, leaving 8 bases unmatched. The CDR3 bases are TGTGCCAGCAGCCAACACACGACAGGGAGCGGGGCCAACGTCCTGACTTTC. This sequence encodes CASSQHTTGSGANVLTF.

Only a few counts were recorded for this clonotype. The chain couples TRBV29-1 to TRBJ2-7, with 7 bases aligning to TRBD2. The CDR3 consists of 14 residues. Trimming at V came to 5 bases and at J to 0 bases, leaving 7 bases not matched to a gene. CDR1 is SQVTM, CDR2 ANQGSEA, per germline. For the CDR3, the DNA is TGCAGCGTTCCCGTGGGGGGGGTCTCCTACGAGCAGTACTTC. Translated, it gives CSVPVGGVSYEQYF.

The chain couples TRBV15 to TRBJ2-7; tentatively, D is TRBD2 (6 bases). Germline assignment: CDR1 LNHNV and CDR2 YYDKDF (reference sequence). This CDR3 spans 13 amino acids. Trimming cost V 1 base and J 5 bases, with 9 bases left between them. The CDR3 bases are TGTGCCACCAGCAGAGCGGGGGTCCACGAGCAGTACTTC. Protein product: CATSRAGVHEQYF.

This clonotype was seen more than once but under ten times. V and J are TRBV2 and TRBJ2-3; D might be TRBD1 or TRBD2, each matching 5 bases. Germline lookup yields CDR1 SNHLY and CDR2 FYNNEI. The germline V and J ends were trimmed by 4 bases and 3 bases, with 14 bases remaining between them. This CDR3 contains 15 residues. In DNA form, the CDR3 reads TGTGCCAGCAGTGCCCAAGGGGAGATAACAGATACGCAGTATTTT. Protein: CASSAQGEITDTQYF.

The J gene is TRBJ2-5, the V gene TRBV14; tentative D call: TRBD1 (6 bases). V was shortened by 1 base and J by 4 bases, with 10 bases between the two germline ends. CDR1 is SGHDN and CDR2 is FVKESK in the germline V gene. This CDR3 region has 14 residues. This CDR3 is CASSQGTAVETQYF. The CDR3 coding sequence is TGTGCCAGCAGCCAAGGGACAGCCGTAGAGACCCAGTACTTC.

This chain uses TRBV6-5 with TRBJ1-2; no firm D call. CDR1 and CDR2 from the germline V gene are MNHEY and SVGAGI. The CDR3 sequence is 12 residues long. The V gene lost 0 bases and the J gene lost 8 bases, with 7 bases spanning the gap. The CDR3 nucleotides read TGTGCCAGCAGTTACTCCCGGGGAGGCTACACCTTC. This codes for CASSYSRGGYTF.

A few counts support this clonotype. The chain employs TRBV12-3 or TRBV12-4 and TRBJ1-5, with D unclear. Trimming left V 8 bases short and J 8 bases short, with 13 bases between. The CDR3 contains 12 residues. CDR3 DNA: TGTGCCAGCTGCCGAAGTGAAGAGCCCCAGCATTTT. It specifies CASCRSEEPQHF.

The chain joins TRBV20-1 to TRBJ2-1; D is possibly TRBD2 (6 bases). The CDR3 is 12 amino acids. CDR1 and CDR2 (germline): DFQATT, SNEGSKA (reference sequence). Trimming took 5 bases from V and 9 from J, leaving 14 bases between them. CDR3 nucleotides: TGCAGTGCTGGAGGGCCGTATGGTGAGCAGTTCTTC. It translates to CSAGGPYGEQFF.

A word on this clonotype: A read error may produce the germline difference seen at one junction end. The gene calls are TRBV3-1 and TRBJ2-1, with a weak D call TRBD2 (6 bases). Germline CDR1 and CDR2: LGHDT and YNNKEL (reference sequence). CDR3 size: 16 residues. The CDR3 nucleotides are TGTGCCAGCAGCCAAGGCTACGGGGGAGCCTACAATAAGCAGTTCTTC. Protein: CASSQGYGGAYNKQFF.

This clonotype was observed a single time. The V gene is TRBV6-6, the J gene TRBJ2-5, with D tentatively TRBD1 (5 bases). The V end was cut by 2 bases, the J end by 1 base, with 11 bases between. The length of the CDR3 is 15 residues. The germline gives CDR1 MNHNY, CDR2 SVGAGI (reference sequence). The CDR3 loop is CASSYPQGTQETQYF. In DNA form, the CDR3 reads TGTGCCAGCAGTTACCCGCAGGGTACCCAAGAGACCCAGTACTTC.

This clonotype was seen a handful of times. The chain couples TRBV20-1 to TRBJ2-4, with D perhaps TRBD1 (6 bases). The end of the DNA fits TRBJ2-5 better, so the J call may be wrong. CDR3 length: 17 residues. From germline, CDR1 is DFQATT and CDR2 SNEGSKA (reference sequence). The CDR3 coding sequence is TGCAGTGCGCCCCCACCTCAGGGGTCCGCGGCTATGGAGACCCAGTACTTC. This encodes CSAPPPQGSAAMETQYF.

The V call is TRBV12-3 or TRBV12-4, the J call TRBJ1-5; D possibly corresponds to TRBD1 (5 bases). The CDR3 has 13 amino acids. The V end was cut by 7 bases, the J end by 9 bases, with 16 bases between. The CDR3 is CASTGTSAGPQHF. Written as DNA, the CDR3 is TGTGCCAGCACCGGGACCTCGGCCGGGCCCCAGCATTTT.

This chain connects TRBV5-1 to TRBJ2-4; 9 nucleotides agree with TRBD2. The J call may not be correct, given that the DNA end is closer to TRBJ2-7. This CDR3 contains 17 residues. Per germline, CDR1 SGHRS and CDR2 YFSETQ. The CDR3 DNA reads TGCGCCAGCAGCTTGGAAGCTAGCGGGGTCAGGCCCCACGAGCAGTACTTC. It codes for CASSLEASGVRPHEQYF.

The chain recombines TRBV7-9 with TRBJ2-7, with D hard to call. The V and J ends lost 5 bases and 4 bases respectively, with 15 bases between them. From germline, CDR1 is SEHNR and CDR2 FQNEAQ (reference sequence). The CDR3 consists of 14 residues. CDR3 sequence reads: CASSDPKSWYEQYF. CDR3 nucleotide sequence: TGTGCCAGCAGCGACCCCAAGAGCTGGTACGAGCAGTACTTC.

The gene calls are TRBV27 and TRBJ1-1; D is unresolved. From germline, CDR1 is MNHEY and CDR2 SMNVEV (reference sequence). V shed 3 bases and J shed 8 bases, with 16 bases lying between them. This CDR3 has 14 amino acids. The DNA for the CDR3 is TGTGCCAGCAGTTTCATCGGAAATTCGGGGGAAGCTTTCTTT. The encoded protein is CASSFIGNSGEAFF.

This clonotype was detected once. This chain connects TRBV5-1 to TRBJ1-1; D gene ambiguous. V was pared by 3 bases and J by 4 bases, with 13 bases between. The CDR3 has 14 amino acids. Germline assignment: CDR1 SGHRS and CDR2 YFSETQ. CDR3 sequence reads: CASSSSLARTEAFF. The CDR3 region has the DNA TGCGCCAGCAGCTCGTCGTTGGCACGCACTGAAGCTTTCTTT.

The chain is built from TRBV18 and TRBJ2-7, with D perhaps matching TRBD1 (5 bases). Germline CDR1 and CDR2: KGHSH and LQKENI. V was cut by 2 bases and J by 3 bases, with 14 bases left in between. This CDR3 region has 15 residues. CDR3 sequence: CASSPGKQEYYEQYF. The CDR3 region has the DNA TGTGCCAGCTCACCAGGGAAACAGGAATACTACGAGCAGTACTTC.